This T cell receptor beta chain was recorded in a study of sequential checkpoint blockade in melanoma. Sequencing used immunoSEQ multiplex PCR; TCRdb keeps in-frame clones, though not all of them. The table records 20,000 to 25,000 clones, approximately 80% of them present only once. Treatment noted: randomized to nivolumab then ipilimumab (arm A) or the reverse (arm B). This sequence originates from a human donor with melanoma. This material consisted of CD8+ T cells sorted from blood (inferred from file names), taken from a patient given nivolumab and ipilimumab in sequence.

The CDR3, as DNA: TGTGCCAGTAGTAATGGCGCAGCGCGCAATGAGCAGTTCTTC. This sequence encodes CASSNGAARNEQFF. This rearrangement joins TRBV19 to TRBJ2-1; D unresolved. The CDR3 is made up of 14 amino acids. V lost 4 bases and J lost 6, with 13 bases in between. The germline V gene encodes CDR1 LNHDA and CDR2 SQIVND (reference sequence).